The 22 T cell receptor beta chains below come from one sample, sequenced in a study of blood T cell repertoires in COVID-19 (dated by TCRdb to about 2020). Library preparation employed the immunoSEQ multiplex PCR assay. The table comes from immuneACCESS by way of TCRdb, which keeps in-frame sequences with V and J called. Part of the clones is missing from these tables; in studies checked, under half for an unresolved V gene and the rest for unknown reasons. The sample table contains roughly 100,000 clones; only one count was recorded for 80% to 90% of them. Around 3.2% of the sample is taken by the ten largest. The source material was peripheral blood. The receptors were gathered from a human donor in a cohort sampled during active COVID-19.

This chain uses TRBV21-1 with TRBJ2-5; TRBD2 was called by the table and not checked on the DNA. TRBV21-1 is a listed pseudogene. CDR3 length: 17 residues. CDR3 protein: CASSKMRGLVRQETQYF. In DNA form, the CDR3 reads TGTGCCAGCAGCAAAATGAGAGGGTTAGTCCGCCAAGAGACCCAGTACTTC.

V and J are TRBV4-1 and TRBJ2-7; TRBD1 is a possible D gene (7 bases). The CDR3 has 14 amino acids. Trimming pared 2 bases from V and 5 bases from J, leaving 13 bases between. Germline V CDR1 and CDR2: MGHRA, YSYEKL. Here the CDR3 reads CASSQWRGRDEQYF. In DNA, the CDR3 is TGCGCCAGCAGCCAATGGAGGGGGCGCGACGAGCAGTACTTC.

The chain uses TRBV18 and TRBJ1-1, with D perhaps TRBD1 (5 bases). Looked up from germline, CDR1 is KGHSH and CDR2 is LQKENI. V lost 0 bases, J lost 5 bases, and 10 bases lay in between. The CDR3 runs to 14 residues. The CDR3: CASSPPEGRTEAFF. The CDR3 nucleotides are TGTGCCAGCTCACCACCGGAGGGACGGACTGAAGCTTTCTTT. Using reference TRBV18 and TRBJ1-1 for the parts outside the CDR3, the full variable domain is NAGVMQNPRHLVRRRGQEARLRCSPMKGHSHVYWYRQLPEEGLKFMVYLQKENIIDESGMPKERFSAEFPKEGPSILRIQQVVRGDSAAYFCASSPPEGRTEAFFGQGTRLTVV.

This chain connects TRBV28 to TRBJ1-5; TRBD1 might be the D (6 bases). CDR1 is MDHEN, CDR2 SYDVKM, per germline. Trimming shortened V by 8 bases and J by 6 bases, and 17 bases separated the two germline ends. This CDR3 is built from 14 residues. The CDR3 nucleotides read TGTGCCAGCCGGGACACGCTAGCAATTCAGCCCCAGCATTTT. Its protein product is CASRDTLAIQPQHF. The full variable domain, its missing parts supplied by reference TRBV28 and TRBJ1-5, is DVKVTQSSRYLVKRTGEKVFLECVQDMDHENMFWYRQDPGLGLRLIYFSYDVKMKEKGDIPEGYSVSREKKERFSLILESASTNQTSMYLCASRDTLAIQPQHFGDGTRLSIL.

The genes are TRBV20-1 and TRBJ1-2, with TRBD1 as a possible D gene (5 bases). This CDR3 comprises 11 residues. The V gene's germline CDR1 is DFQATT and CDR2 SNEGSKA (reference sequence). V was clipped by 5 bases and J by 4 bases, with 8 bases between them. This CDR3 is CSARQSYGYTF. CDR3 in DNA: TGCAGTGCTCGACAGAGCTATGGCTACACCTTC.

The rearrangement uses TRBV6-2 or TRBV6-3 and TRBJ2-7, with TRBD1 as a possible D gene (5 bases). V lost 6 bases and J lost 7, with 13 bases in between. Germline CDR1 MNHEY, CDR2 SVGEGT. The CDR3 spans 12 residues. CDR3 residues: CASSLDSPEQYF. CDR3 in DNA: TGTGCCAGCAGCCTTGACAGCCCTGAGCAGTACTTC.

This chain links TRBV4-3 with TRBJ2-2; TRBD2 matches at 13 bases. The CDR3 length is 18 residues. V gave up 5 bases and J gave up 7 bases; unmatched junction bases: 13. In germline, CDR1 is LGHNA, CDR2 YSLEER. The chain's CDR3 is CASSSRTSGRLGVGELFF. CDR3 sequence (DNA): TGCGCCAGCAGCTCTCGGACTAGCGGGAGATTGGGCGTCGGGGAGCTGTTTTTT.

This chain uses TRBV2 with TRBJ2-1; 10 nucleotides align to TRBD2. Per germline, CDR1 SNHLY and CDR2 FYNNEI. The length of the CDR3 is 15 residues. The V segment lost 7 bases and the J segment 3 bases; nucleotides outside the gene matches: 6. The CDR3 sequence is CASTGLAGDYNEQFF. As DNA, the CDR3 is TGTGCCAGCACCGGTCTAGCGGGGGACTACAATGAGCAGTTCTTC.

The chain employs TRBV7-6 and TRBJ1-3; a possible D gene is TRBD1 (6 bases). This CDR3 contains 16 residues. Trimming cost V 6 bases and J 7 bases, with 22 bases left between them. Germline values: CDR1 SGHVS, CDR2 FNYEAQ. The CDR3 nucleotides are TGTGCCAGCAGTGACGAGGGGGTATCTGGCCGGAACACCATATATTTT. Amino acids: CASSDEGVSGRNTIYF.

The chain uses TRBV24-1 and TRBJ2-1; 11 bases agree with TRBD1. CDR1 and CDR2 from the germline V gene are KGHDR and SFDVKD. J was trimmed by 7 bases and V by 7 bases; bases with no gene match: 8. The CDR3 is 15 residues long. The CDR3 sequence is CATSRPGTGGNEQFF. The CDR3 DNA is TGTGCCACCAGCAGACCAGGGACAGGGGGGAATGAGCAGTTCTTC.

The J gene is TRBJ2-1, the V gene TRBV4-3, with 7 bases matching TRBD2. V lost 3 bases and J lost 0; bases outside the gene matches: 8. Germline V gene lookup returns CDR1 LGHNA and CDR2 YSLEER. This CDR3 comprises 17 residues. The CDR3 region has the DNA TGCGCCAGCAGCCAGGGCGGGGGAGGAGCCTCCTACAATGAGCAGTTCTTC. Protein: CASSQGGGGASYNEQFF.

The rearrangement links TRBV9 to TRBJ2-1; tentatively, D is TRBD1 (6 bases). The CDR3 runs 15 residues. The ends were cut back, 4 bases at V and 3 bases at J, with 14 bases in the middle. Germline lookup yields CDR1 SGDLS and CDR2 YYNGEE. DNA for the CDR3: TGTGCCAGCAGCCAGGGGAGAACGGTCTACAATGAGCAGTTCTTC. Translating it yields CASSQGRTVYNEQFF.

V is TRBV18 and J is TRBJ1-1; D not certain. V was trimmed by 2 bases and J by 3 bases, leaving 7 bases between them. CDR1 and CDR2 from the germline V gene are KGHSH and LQKENI. The CDR3 has 13 amino acids. DNA for the CDR3: TGTGCCAGCTCACCAAACCCAGACACTGAAGCTTTCTTT. Translation gives CASSPNPDTEAFF. The complete variable domain, with remaining parts taken from reference TRBV18 and TRBJ1-1, reads NAGVMQNPRHLVRRRGQEARLRCSPMKGHSHVYWYRQLPEEGLKFMVYLQKENIIDESGMPKERFSAEFPKEGPSILRIQQVVRGDSAAYFCASSPNPDTEAFFGQGTRLTVV.

The V and J genes are TRBV10-1 and TRBJ2-6; D gene uncertain. The germline V gene has CDR1 WNHNN and CDR2 SYGVQD (reference sequence). The CDR3 has 15 amino acids. Trimming stripped 3 bases from V and 0 bases from J, with 6 bases between. The CDR3 here is CASSDPSSGANVLTF. The DNA for the CDR3 is TGCGCCAGCAGTGACCCGTCCTCTGGGGCCAACGTCCTGACTTTC.

The V call is TRBV30, the J call TRBJ2-3, with 7 bases matching TRBD2. In germline, CDR1 is GTSNPN, CDR2 SVGIG (reference sequence). The CDR3 sequence is 13 residues long. With V trimmed by 0 bases and J by 4 bases, 1 base remained unmatched. The CDR3 DNA reads TGTGCCTGGAGTGTTGGGGGGGCAGATACGCAGTATTTT. Its translation is CAWSVGGADTQYF.

The genes are TRBV11-3 and TRBJ2-1; 8 bases map to TRBD1. The length of the CDR3 is 17 residues. Germline V gene lookup returns CDR1 SGHNT and CDR2 YENEEA. J gave up 2 bases and V 5 bases, and 11 bases lay outside the gene matches. CDR3 bases: TGTGCCAGCAGCCCGGGCCACGGGACAGGAGCCTACAATGAGCAGTTCTTC. Translation: CASSPGHGTGAYNEQFF.

The J gene is TRBJ2-7, the V gene TRBV28; the D is unclear. Germline assignment: CDR1 MDHEN and CDR2 SYDVKM. The ends were cut back, 8 bases at V and 2 bases at J, with 7 bases in the middle. The CDR3 loop spans 11 amino acids. CDR3 bases: TGTGCCAGCGCAGGTCCCTACGAGCAGTACTTC. It encodes CASAGPYEQYF.

The V gene is TRBV5-1, the J gene TRBJ2-5, with 13 nucleotides matching TRBD2. V gave up 4 bases and J gave up 5 bases; unmatched junction bases: 11. Germline assignment: CDR1 SGHRS and CDR2 YFSETQ. This CDR3 spans 17 amino acids. Here the CDR3 reads CASSGTTSGGAPETQYF. CDR3 bases: TGCGCCAGCAGCGGGACCACTAGCGGGGGGGCCCCTGAGACCCAGTACTTC.

V usage is TRBV24-1 and J usage is TRBJ1-5; D unclear. Germline CDR1 is KGHDR and CDR2 is SFDVKD. This CDR3 has 15 amino acids. V gave up 5 bases and J gave up 3 bases, with 13 bases separating them. This CDR3 reads CATSGSGGTNQPQHF. CDR3 bases: TGTGCCACCAGTGGCTCGGGTGGAACCAATCAGCCCCAGCATTTT.

CDR3 sequence: CASSQGQREGLATDTQYF. The CDR3 DNA is TGTGCCAGCAGCCAAGGTCAGCGGGAGGGCCTAGCGACAGATACGCAGTATTTT. The chain joins TRBV3-1 (or the pseudogene TRBV3-2) to TRBJ2-3, with TRBD2 matching 10 bases. V shed 1 base, J shed 3 bases, and the junction held 10 bases outside the gene matches. The CDR3 extends over 18 amino acids. The germline CDR1 and CDR2 sequences are LGHDT and YNNKEL (reference sequence).

The chain joins TRBV7-9 to TRBJ2-5, with 7 bases lining up with TRBD1. The germline CDR1 and CDR2 sequences are SEHNR and FQNEAQ (reference sequence). The CDR3 contains 15 residues. V lost 5 bases, J lost 5 bases, and 11 bases stayed unmatched. This CDR3 is CASSTQRQGWETQYF. The CDR3 DNA sequence: TGTGCCAGCAGCACACAGAGACAGGGTTGGGAGACCCAGTACTTC.

The chain carries TRBV7-9 and TRBJ2-7; tentatively, D is TRBD2 (5 bases). CDR1 is SEHNR and CDR2 is FQNEAQ in the germline V gene (reference sequence). This CDR3 has 16 amino acids. Trimming stripped 2 bases from V and 6 bases from J, with 20 bases between. This CDR3 reads CASSLPASQIPSEQYF. Here the CDR3 DNA reads TGTGCCAGCAGCTTACCGGCTAGCCAGATCCCTTCCGAGCAGTACTTC.